A single count supports the clone carrying this T cell receptor beta chain. V lost 4 bases and J lost 6, with 12 bases in between. Germline V gene data show CDR1 as MGHDK and CDR2 as SYGVNS. The CDR3 length is 13 residues. Authors' data handling: Reference gene primer amplification in the assay estimated nucleated cell counts. Measured with immunoSEQ multiplex PCR; TCRdb has only the in-frame clones, and not every one. The D gene and trimming were derived from the DNA, and the V and J assignments and clone size from that table. The profile shows some 150,000 clones, 87% of them singletons. The source of the sample is a study of blood T cell repertoires in COVID-19.

The chain combines TRBV25-1 with TRBJ1-1; perhaps TRBD1 as D (5 bases). The sample comprised peripheral blood. This TCR derives from a woman aged 50 to 60 with acute or convalescent COVID-19. CDR3 region: CASSVRDGAEAFF. In DNA form, the CDR3 reads TGTGCCAGCAGTGTCAGGGATGGCGCTGAAGCTTTCTTT.